A selection of T cell receptor beta chains follows, all from one sample in a study of T cells in Graves' hyperthyroidism and ophthalmopathy. TCRdb reprocessed the multiplex PCR reads with MiXCR, giving one entry per CDR3 protein. The table includes fewer than 350,000 distinct CDR3 sequences, roughly 20% detected once. Sequences were obtained from blood. The source of these receptors is a woman aged 40 to 50 with Graves' ophthalmopathy. Both conserved end residues are part of each CDR3. D genes are given only for firm matches. Only part of the rows carry a size: once, few, many, or a class if the clone is expanded.

d_call,clone_size,j_call,v_call,cdr3_aa,cdr3_nt
NA,NA,TRBJ1-5,TRBV28,CASNQQANQPQLF,TGTGCCAGCAATCAACAGGCTAATCAGCCCCAGCTTTTT
NA,many,TRBJ2-7,TRBV6-2/TRBV6-3,CASSYSPADPEQYF,TGTGCCAGCAGTTACTCGCCAGCCGACCCCGAGCAGTACTTC
TRBD2,NA,TRBJ2-5,TRBV6-1,CASSSGIPETQYF,TGTGCCAGCAGTAGCGGGATTCCAGAGACCCAGTACTTC
TRBD1,NA,TRBJ1-5,TRBV18,CASSPGTDSNQPQHF,TGTGCCAGCTCTCCCGGGACAGATAGCAATCAGCCCCAGCATTTT
NA,many,TRBJ2-5,TRBV18,CASSPMQETQYF,TGTGCCAGCTCACCGATGCAAGAGACCCAGTACTTC
TRBD2,many,TRBJ2-7,TRBV30,CAWRRLAGGYEQYF,TGTGCCTGGAGGAGACTAGCGGGGGGCTACGAGCAGTACTTC
TRBD1,many,TRBJ1-1,TRBV12-3/TRBV12-4,CASSPRQGEGREAFF,TGTGCCAGCAGTCCTAGACAGGGTGAGGGGAGAGAAGCTTTCTTT
NA,many,TRBJ1-2,TRBV6-1,CASSDYISYTF,TGTGCCAGCAGTGATTACATCAGCTACACCTTC
NA,NA,TRBJ1-2,TRBV6-5,CASSYSKGLWGYTF,TGTGCCAGCAGTTACTCGAAAGGGCTTTGGGGCTACACCTTC
NA,many,TRBJ2-4,TRBV10-3,CAISEGVPNIQYF,TGTGCCATCAGTGAAGGAGTCCCAAACATTCAGTACTTC
TRBD2,many,TRBJ2-2,TRBV28,CASAPSGRASRTGELFF,TGTGCCAGCGCCCCTAGCGGGAGGGCCTCTCGCACCGGGGAGCTGTTTTTT
NA,many,TRBJ2-6,TRBV2,CASSAGTGSGANVLTF,TGTGCCAGCAGTGCAGGCACTGGATCTGGGGCCAACGTCCTGACTTTC
NA,few,TRBJ2-7,TRBV27,CASSLIRGTYEQYF,TGTGCCAGCAGCTTAATCAGGGGAACCTACGAGCAGTACTTC
NA,many,TRBJ2-3,TRBV6-5,CASSYTSTDTQYF,TGTGCCAGCAGTTATACTAGCACAGATACGCAGTATTTT